The sample holds many counts of the clone carrying this TCR beta chain. Its antigen is not known. Trimming took 3 bases from V and 0 from J, leaving 13 bases between them. The germline V gene encodes CDR1 SGDLS and CDR2 YYNGEE. This CDR3 has 16 residues. This sample stems from a study of neurological immune-mediated disorders. Study-wide context: The approximately 34 multiple sclerosis patients comprised approximately 30 relapsing-remitting and 3 secondary progressive cases. The study's findings and limits: None of the CDR3 amino acid sequences found in expanded clones was shared across subjects. This suggests that the TCR-beta repertoires were private in all groups.

From the 5' RACE reads, TCRdb called clonotypes with MiXCR, one entry per CDR3 protein. The sample lists approximately 70,000 distinct CDR3 sequences; around 4.8% were seen once. V is TRBV9 and J is TRBJ2-1; no clear D. This receptor was identified in a woman aged 70-85 years with multiple sclerosis. Specimen: PBMCs. Written as DNA, the CDR3 is TGTGCCAGCAGCGCCCGACTGGCTAGCTCCTACAATGAGCAGTTCTTC. Residues: CASSARLASSYNEQFF.